This is a list of T cell receptor beta chains from one sample in a study of a mutant IDH1 vaccine in newly diagnosed glioma. Method: immunoSEQ multiplex PCR; TCRdb's copy keeps in-frame clones and lacks some. The data hold tens of thousands of clones, with over 80% observed a single time. Antigens of these TCRs are unknown. The sequencing here drew on PBMCs, taken from a glioma patient whose treatment included an IDH1 peptide vaccine. These receptors were collected from a man aged 35 to 55 with glioma. Each CDR3 is given without its conserved first and last residue. Each record gives: V gene, CDR3 protein.

v_call: TRBV4-3
cdr3_aa: ASSQSQSSGSYNEQF

v_call: TRBV11-2
cdr3_aa: ASSLPTLGRAGSTDTQY

v_call: TRBV6-5
cdr3_aa: ASTPLDRYIYEQY

v_call: TRBV27
cdr3_aa: ASSLHHIRREAPYEQY

v_call: TRBV7-8
cdr3_aa: ASSFSGKNIQY

v_call: TRBV6-6
cdr3_aa: ASSYSSGQGDQPQH

v_call: TRBV7-6
cdr3_aa: ASSLARHNEQF

v_call: TRBV5-1
cdr3_aa: ASSLAPTSGKTYEQY

v_call: TRBV7-9
cdr3_aa: ASSLEGVFYEQY

v_call: TRBV19
cdr3_aa: ASSWRLETYEQY

v_call: TRBV29-1
cdr3_aa: SVKPGSPSGANVLT

v_call: TRBV4-1
cdr3_aa: ASSQDPATSGTYNEQF

v_call: TRBV27
cdr3_aa: ASSFAGLGYEQY

v_call: TRBV6-5
cdr3_aa: ASISRAGDTIY

v_call: TRBV19
cdr3_aa: ASSIDQYNEQF

v_call: TRBV15
cdr3_aa: ATSRDQGDQPQH

v_call: TRBV7-7
cdr3_aa: ASSLAGGRDEQF